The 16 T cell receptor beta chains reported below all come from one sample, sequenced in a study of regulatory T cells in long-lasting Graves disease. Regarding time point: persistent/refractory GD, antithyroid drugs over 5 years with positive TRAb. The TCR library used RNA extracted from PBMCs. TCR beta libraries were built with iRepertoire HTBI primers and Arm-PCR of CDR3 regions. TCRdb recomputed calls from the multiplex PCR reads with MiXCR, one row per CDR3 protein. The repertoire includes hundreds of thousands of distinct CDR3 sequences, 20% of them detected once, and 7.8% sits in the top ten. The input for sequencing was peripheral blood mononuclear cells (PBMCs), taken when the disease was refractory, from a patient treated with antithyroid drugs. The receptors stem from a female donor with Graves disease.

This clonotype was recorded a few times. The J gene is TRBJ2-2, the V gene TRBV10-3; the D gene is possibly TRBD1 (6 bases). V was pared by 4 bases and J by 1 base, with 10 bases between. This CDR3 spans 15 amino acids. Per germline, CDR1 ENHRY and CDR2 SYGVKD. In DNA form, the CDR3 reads TGTGCCATCAGTGGGGTACAGGGGAACACCGGGGAGCTGTTTTTT. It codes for CAISGVQGNTGELFF.

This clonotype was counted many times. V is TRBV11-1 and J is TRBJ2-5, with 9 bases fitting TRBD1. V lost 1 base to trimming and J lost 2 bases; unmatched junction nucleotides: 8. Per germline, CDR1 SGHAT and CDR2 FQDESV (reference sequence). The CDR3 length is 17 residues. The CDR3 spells CASSLDWDRAPQETQYF. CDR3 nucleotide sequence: TGTGCCAGCAGCTTAGATTGGGACAGGGCACCGCAAGAGACCCAGTACTTC.

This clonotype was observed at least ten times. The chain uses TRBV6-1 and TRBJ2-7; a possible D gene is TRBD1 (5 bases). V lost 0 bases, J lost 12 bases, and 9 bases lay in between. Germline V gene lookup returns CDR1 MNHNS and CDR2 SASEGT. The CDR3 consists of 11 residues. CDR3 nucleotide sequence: TGTGCCAGCAGTGAAGCCAGGGTCCCGTACTTC. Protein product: CASSEARVPYF.

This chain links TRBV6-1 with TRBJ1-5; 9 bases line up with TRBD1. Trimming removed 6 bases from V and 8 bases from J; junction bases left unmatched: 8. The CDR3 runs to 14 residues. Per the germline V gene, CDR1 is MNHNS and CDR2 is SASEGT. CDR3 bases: TGTGCCAGCAGCCGGGGACAGGGCATAGAGCCCCAGCATTTT. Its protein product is CASSRGQGIEPQHF.

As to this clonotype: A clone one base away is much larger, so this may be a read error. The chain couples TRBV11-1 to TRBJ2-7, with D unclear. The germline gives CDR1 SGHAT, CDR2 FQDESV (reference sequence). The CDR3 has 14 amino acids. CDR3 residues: CASRAGCDTYERYF. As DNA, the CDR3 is TGTGCCAGCAGGGCCGGATGCGATACCTACGAGCGGTACTTC.

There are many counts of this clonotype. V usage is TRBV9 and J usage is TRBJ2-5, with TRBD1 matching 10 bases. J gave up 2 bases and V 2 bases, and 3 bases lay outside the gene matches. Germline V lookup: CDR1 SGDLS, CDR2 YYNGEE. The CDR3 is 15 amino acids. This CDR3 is CASSVGTGVQETQYF. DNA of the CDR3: TGTGCCAGCAGCGTCGGGACAGGGGTTCAAGAGACCCAGTACTTC. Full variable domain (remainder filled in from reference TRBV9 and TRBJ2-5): DSGVTQTPKHLITATGQRVTLRCSPRSGDLSVYWYQQSLDQGLQFLIQYYNGEERAKGNILERFSAQQFPDLHSELNLSSLELGDSALYFCASSVGTGVQETQYFGPGTRLLVL.

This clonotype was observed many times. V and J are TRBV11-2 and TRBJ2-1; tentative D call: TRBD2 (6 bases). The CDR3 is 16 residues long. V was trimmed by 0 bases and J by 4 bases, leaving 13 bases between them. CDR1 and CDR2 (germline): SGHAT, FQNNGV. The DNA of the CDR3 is TGTGCCAGCAGCTTAGATGTGGCTAGCGATTACAATGAGCAGTTCTTC. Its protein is CASSLDVASDYNEQFF.

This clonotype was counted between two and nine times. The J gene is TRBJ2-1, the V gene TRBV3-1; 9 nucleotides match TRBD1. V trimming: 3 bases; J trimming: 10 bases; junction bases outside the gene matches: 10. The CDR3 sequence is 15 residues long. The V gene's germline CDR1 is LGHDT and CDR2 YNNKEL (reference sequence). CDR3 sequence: CASSQVGTGTTEQFF. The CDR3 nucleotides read TGTGCCAGCAGCCAGGTGGGGACAGGGACCACAGAGCAGTTCTTC.

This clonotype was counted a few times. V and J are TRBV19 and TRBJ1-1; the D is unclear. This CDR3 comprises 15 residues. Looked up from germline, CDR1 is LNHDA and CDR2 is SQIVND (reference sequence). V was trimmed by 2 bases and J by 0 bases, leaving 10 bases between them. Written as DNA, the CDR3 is TGTGCCAGTAGTATATCCGGACGGTTGAACACTGAAGCTTTCTTT. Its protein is CASSISGRLNTEAFF.

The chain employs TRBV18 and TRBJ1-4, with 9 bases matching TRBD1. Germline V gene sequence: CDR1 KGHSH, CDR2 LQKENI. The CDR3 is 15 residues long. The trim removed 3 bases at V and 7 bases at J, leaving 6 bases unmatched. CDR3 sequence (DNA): TGTGCCAGCTCACCCGGGACAGGGAGGAGTGAAAAACTGTTTTTT. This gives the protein CASSPGTGRSEKLFF.

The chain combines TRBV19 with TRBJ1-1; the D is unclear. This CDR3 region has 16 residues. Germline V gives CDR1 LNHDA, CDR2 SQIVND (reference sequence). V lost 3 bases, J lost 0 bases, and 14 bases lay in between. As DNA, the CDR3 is TGTGCCAGTAGTATCACGGGTGTGGCTATGAACACTGAAGCTTTCTTT. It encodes CASSITGVAMNTEAFF.

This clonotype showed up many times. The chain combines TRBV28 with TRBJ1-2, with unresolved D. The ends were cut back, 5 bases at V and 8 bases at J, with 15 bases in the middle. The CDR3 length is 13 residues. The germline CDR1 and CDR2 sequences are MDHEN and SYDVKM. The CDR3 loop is CASSNPPLGGYTF. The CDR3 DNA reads TGTGCCAGCAGTAACCCCCCGTTAGGGGGCTACACCTTC.

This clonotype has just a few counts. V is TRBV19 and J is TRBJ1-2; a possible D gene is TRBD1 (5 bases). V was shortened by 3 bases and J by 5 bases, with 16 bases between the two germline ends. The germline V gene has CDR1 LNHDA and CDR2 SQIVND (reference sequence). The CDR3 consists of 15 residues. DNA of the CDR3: TGTGCCAGTAGTATGGGGGAAGCCAGACCTTATGGCTACACCTTC. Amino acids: CASSMGEARPYGYTF.

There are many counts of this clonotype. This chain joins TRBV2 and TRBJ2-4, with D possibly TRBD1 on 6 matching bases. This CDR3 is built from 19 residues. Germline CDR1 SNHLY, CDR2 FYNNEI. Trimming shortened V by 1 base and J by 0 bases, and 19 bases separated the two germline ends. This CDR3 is CASSEVDSGHTLAKNIQYF. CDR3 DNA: TGTGCCAGCAGTGAAGTAGACTCGGGACACACTCTAGCCAAAAACATTCAGTACTTC.

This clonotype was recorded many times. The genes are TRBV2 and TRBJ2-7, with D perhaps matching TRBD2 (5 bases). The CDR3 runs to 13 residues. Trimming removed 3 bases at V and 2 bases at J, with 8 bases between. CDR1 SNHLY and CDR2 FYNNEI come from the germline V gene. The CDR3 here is CASSDDGTYEQYF. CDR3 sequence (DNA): TGTGCCAGCAGTGACGACGGGACCTACGAGCAGTACTTC.

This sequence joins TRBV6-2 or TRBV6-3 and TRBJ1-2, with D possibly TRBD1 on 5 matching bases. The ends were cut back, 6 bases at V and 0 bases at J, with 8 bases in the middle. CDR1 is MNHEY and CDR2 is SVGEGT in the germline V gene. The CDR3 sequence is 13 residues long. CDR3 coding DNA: TGTGCCAGCAGCAGGGTTTCTAACTATGGCTACACCTTC. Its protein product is CASSRVSNYGYTF.